This T cell receptor (beta chain) originates from a study of human T cells and chemical hapten exposure. Study in general: In the sensitization step, 2% DPC was placed on about 2 cm by about 2 cm of upper inner arm skin. 0.01% DPC was applied to the upper back in patch tests, which were read at 6 days.

This clonotype came up many times. The antigen remains undetermined. Study findings and constraints: Versus controls, significantly more large CDR3 similarity clusters arose from expanded TCRs.

In the original processing: A per-sample median of 95,638 TCRs was observed, with a range of roughly 20,000 to 690,600. TCRdb passed the RACE reads through MiXCR, listing each CDR3 protein once. The V and J calls shown here were made by TCRdb, not taken from the authors' results. The sample has 300,000 to 450,000 distinct CDR3 sequences; 5.5% are singletons. Specified time point: pre-sensitization, week 0. Treatment in this sample: therapeutic diphenylcyclopropenone sensitization with weekly scalp DPC. The specimen was whole blood, collected in connection with sensitization to the hapten diphenylcyclopropenone (DPC). This receptor was identified in a woman under 30 with alopecia areata. Some clones in this sample may be carry-over from other donors' samples.

The CDR3 reads CASSPTGGTYQPQHF. For the CDR3, the DNA is TGTGCCAGCAGCCCTACGGGGGGCACATATCAGCCCCAGCATTTT. The chain combines TRBV7-2 with TRBJ1-5, with a weak D call TRBD1 (6 bases). Trimming pared 5 bases from V and 5 bases from J, leaving 16 bases between. This CDR3 is 15 amino acids long. CDR1 SGHTA and CDR2 FQGNSA come from the germline V gene.